The 17 T cell receptor beta chains in this list originate from one sample, sequenced in a study of PD-L1 blockade in urothelial cancer. Time point described: pretreatment peripheral blood. The method was immunoSEQ multiplex PCR; TCRdb's version includes in-frame clones alone and lacks a portion of them. The table records around 45,000 clones, over 75% of them present only once. The sample was PBMCs, taken around atezolizumab (anti-PD-L1) treatment. The receptors shown here come from a man in his 60s with urothelial cancer.

This chain uses TRBV11-2 with TRBJ1-1; D is unresolved. V lost 4 bases and J 5 bases, leaving 5 bases between the germline ends. Per germline, CDR1 SGHAT and CDR2 FQNNGV. The CDR3 has 11 amino acids. In DNA, the CDR3 is TGTGCCAGCAGCTGGAGGACTGAAGCTTTCTTT. This codes for CASSWRTEAFF.

The rearrangement joins TRBV30 to TRBJ2-2, with D possibly TRBD2 on 6 matching bases. Deletions cut 6 bases from V and 0 bases from J, with 17 bases between. The CDR3 extends over 16 amino acids. In germline, CDR1 is GTSNPN, CDR2 SVGIG (reference sequence). CDR3 residues: CACSTNRLANTGELFF. Here the CDR3 DNA reads TGTGCCTGCTCCACGAACCGACTAGCGAACACCGGGGAGCTGTTTTTT.

The chain couples TRBV11-2 to TRBJ2-5; TRBD1 might be the D (5 bases). Between the trimmed V and J ends, which lost 0 bases and 5 bases, there was a span of 22 bases. This CDR3 spans 18 amino acids. The germline gives CDR1 SGHAT, CDR2 FQNNGV. CDR3 bases: TGTGCCAGCAGCTTAGATGGGGCCGTGGGGCTCGATCGGGAGACCCAGTACTTC. Translation: CASSLDGAVGLDRETQYF.

The V gene is TRBV19, the J gene TRBJ2-2, with D possibly matching TRBD2 (5 bases). CDR1 and CDR2 (germline): LNHDA, SQIVND (reference sequence). This CDR3 contains 19 residues. The V end was cut by 5 bases, the J end by 7 bases, with 29 bases between. The CDR3 nucleotides are TGTGCCAGTAGTGCCGGGGTAATCGGACTCCAATTACCCATCGGGGAGCTGTTTTTT. It translates to CASSAGVIGLQLPIGELFF.

The chain has TRBV2 and TRBJ1-2; D not resolved. Germline V gene sequence: CDR1 SNHLY, CDR2 FYNNEI. The CDR3 loop spans 15 amino acids. Trimming pared 6 bases from V and 0 bases from J, leaving 14 bases between. CDR3 sequence reads: CASSDTLGTNYGYTF. The CDR3 region has the DNA TGTGCCAGCAGCGACACCCTCGGGACTAACTATGGCTACACCTTC.

The V gene is TRBV2, the J gene TRBJ2-5; 8 bases are a match to TRBD2. Germline lookup yields CDR1 SNHLY and CDR2 FYNNEI. The junction had 9 bases not matched to a gene; V was cut back by 7 bases and J by 5 bases. The CDR3 has 14 residues. The CDR3 nucleotides read TGTGCCAGCACGGGGCGGGGGGTCGCCGAGACCCAGTACTTC. It is translated as CASTGRGVAETQYF.

V is TRBV4-3 and J is TRBJ2-7; TRBD1 agrees at 9 bases. This CDR3 is 14 amino acids long. The V gene end was trimmed by 4 bases and the J gene end by 4 bases; junction bases not matched to a gene: 5. Germline values: CDR1 LGHNA, CDR2 YSLEER. CDR3: CASSLGQGGYEQYF. Here the CDR3 DNA reads TGCGCCAGCAGCCTGGGACAGGGTGGGTACGAGCAGTACTTC.

Points on this clone: The junction shows a germline mismatch at one end, possibly a read error. Different DNA sequences within this sample yield the same CDR3. The V gene is TRBV7-6, the J gene TRBJ2-1; D call uncertain. The CDR3 is 13 residues long. Germline values: CDR1 SGHVS, CDR2 FNYEAQ. CDR3 nucleotides: TGCGCCAGCAGTCTGGGCTACTACAATGAGCAGTTCTTC. This sequence encodes CASSLGYYNEQFF.

V gene TRBV5-1 combines with J gene TRBJ2-7, with TRBD2 matching over 10 bases. Germline CDR1 is SGHRS and CDR2 is YFSETQ. The CDR3 is 16 amino acids. V gave up 0 bases and J gave up 3 bases; unmatched junction bases: 6. The CDR3 sequence: CASSLASSGGFYEQYF. DNA of the CDR3: TGCGCCAGCAGCTTGGCGTCTAGCGGGGGTTTCTACGAGCAGTACTTC.

This clone appeared once. This chain links TRBV9 with TRBJ2-2, with TRBD2 matching over 12 bases. There are 15 residues in the CDR3. Germline trimming cut 4 bases from V and 5 bases from J; bases unmatched to any gene: 3. Germline V gene sequence: CDR1 SGDLS, CDR2 YYNGEE. The CDR3 bases are TGTGCCAGCAGCTATGGGACTAGCGGGACCGGGGAGCTGTTTTTT. Its translation is CASSYGTSGTGELFF. The whole variable domain, filled in from reference TRBV9 and TRBJ2-2, reads DSGVTQTPKHLITATGQRVTLRCSPRSGDLSVYWYQQSLDQGLQFLIQYYNGEERAKGNILERFSAQQFPDLHSELNLSSLELGDSALYFCASSYGTSGTGELFFGEGSRLTVL.

The chain couples TRBV19 to TRBJ2-7, with 10 bases identical to TRBD1. Germline V gene sequence: CDR1 LNHDA, CDR2 SQIVND (reference sequence). The CDR3 contains 16 residues. V lost 6 bases to trimming and J lost 6 bases; unmatched junction nucleotides: 14. The CDR3 DNA is TGTGCCAGTAGGGTCTCTCGGGACAGGGGTTCGGGCGAGCAGTACTTC. It yields the protein CASRVSRDRGSGEQYF.

V and J are TRBV11-3 and TRBJ2-5; 7 bases are a match to TRBD1. V lost 5 bases and J lost 0; bases outside the gene matches: 12. Germline V gives CDR1 SGHNT, CDR2 YENEEA. This CDR3 contains 17 residues. The CDR3 bases are TGTGCCAGCAGCCCTTTTTGGGGACAGCAGTACCAAGAGACCCAGTACTTC. It is translated as CASSPFWGQQYQETQYF.

V gene TRBV28 combines with J gene TRBJ1-1, with a weak D call TRBD1 (6 bases). The V and J ends lost 1 base and 7 bases respectively, with 13 bases between them. The CDR3 is 14 amino acids. Germline assignment: CDR1 MDHEN and CDR2 SYDVKM. CDR3 region: CASSLLAGAGEAFF. CDR3 bases: TGTGCCAGCAGTTTATTGGCAGGGGCTGGTGAAGCTTTCTTT.

This clone came up a few times. The chain recombines TRBV30 with TRBJ1-1; D is undetermined. This CDR3 is 13 amino acids long. Germline V gives CDR1 GTSNPN, CDR2 SVGIG (reference sequence). Trimming left V 0 bases short and J 4 bases short, with 9 bases between. Here the CDR3 reads CAWSVIGGTEAFF. For the CDR3, the DNA is TGTGCCTGGAGTGTAATTGGAGGCACTGAAGCTTTCTTT. Looking up the rest from reference TRBV30 and TRBJ1-1 gives the full variable domain: SQTIHQWPATLVQPVGSPLSLECTVEGTSNPNLYWYRQAAGRGLQLLFYSVGIGQISSEVPQNLSASRPQDRQFILSSKKLLLSDSGFYLCAWSVIGGTEAFFGQGTRLTVV.

The rearrangement joins TRBV5-1 to TRBJ2-3, with 7 bases identical to TRBD2. With 4 bases clipped from V and 0 bases from J, the junction kept 2 bases outside the gene matches. CDR1 SGHRS and CDR2 YFSETQ come from the germline V gene. This CDR3 is 14 amino acids long. The CDR3, as DNA: TGCGCCAGCAGCCCGCGGGGGAGCACAGATACGCAGTATTTT. Translated, it gives CASSPRGSTDTQYF.

V gene TRBV11-3 combines with J gene TRBJ2-1; D gene ambiguous. The CDR3 has 12 residues. CDR1 and CDR2 from the germline V gene are SGHNT and YENEEA. V gave up 0 bases and J gave up 9 bases, with 6 bases separating them. The CDR3 DNA sequence: TGTGCCAGCAGCTTAGAGGCAACTGAGCAGTTCTTC. Protein product: CASSLEATEQFF.

V gene TRBV7-2 combines with J gene TRBJ2-6, with a tentative D call TRBD1 (6 bases). Germline loops: CDR1 SGHTA, CDR2 FQGNSA. V was clipped by 5 bases and J by 0 bases, with 8 bases between them. The CDR3 length is 15 residues. The CDR3 sequence is CASSHRASGANVLTF. The CDR3 DNA is TGTGCCAGCAGCCACAGGGCCTCTGGGGCCAACGTCCTGACTTTC.